This is a list of T cell receptor beta chains from one sample in a study of identifying expanded T cells in peripheral blood. Libraries were prepared by immunoSEQ multiplex PCR; TCRdb keeps only in-frame clonotypes and omits some of them. Among about 110,000 clones, around 89% were seen once, and the ten largest hold 16%. The specimen was blood. Every receptor here comes from a person aged 18-69 years in good health. Both conserved end residues are part of each CDR3. The D gene is left open where the match is weak. Size tells how often a clone was seen (once, few, many) or the class of an expanded clone, and some rows leave it out.

clone_size	v_call	j_call	d_call	cdr3_length	cdr3_nt	cdr3_aa
.	TRBV9	TRBJ1-3	TRBD1	17	TGTGCCAGCAGCGCCCGGGGACAGAGTAGGTCTGGAAACACCATATATTTT	CASSARGQSRSGNTIYF
.	TRBV19	TRBJ1-5	TRBD1	15	TGTGCCAGTAGTATGTGGACAGGGGTCGATCAGCCCCAGCATTTT	CASSMWTGVDQPQHF
.	TRBV19	TRBJ1-5	.	14	TGTGCCAGTAATCGGGGACGTAGCAATCAGCCCCAGCATTTT	CASNRGRSNQPQHF
.	TRBV10-2	TRBJ1-5	TRBD1	13	TGCGCCAGCAGTGAAGGGGGCGTTCAGCCCCAGCATTTT	CASSEGGVQPQHF
.	TRBV28	TRBJ2-2	TRBD1	18	TGTGCCAGCAGCCTAGGGACAGGGGGCGCGGTAAGGACCGGGGAGCTGTTTTTT	CASSLGTGGAVRTGELFF
.	TRBV2	TRBJ2-1	TRBD1	15	TGTGCCAGCAGCCCCGGGACAGGCGTCTACAATGAGCAGTTCTTC	CASSPGTGVYNEQFF
.	TRBV7-2	TRBJ2-7	TRBD2	15	TGTGCCAGCAGCCAGCTAGCGGGTCAAGACTACGAGCAGTACTTC	CASSQLAGQDYEQYF
.	TRBV7-2	TRBJ2-1	TRBD2	17	TGTGCCAGCAGCTTAAATGGGAGGGGCAGGTTAGGTCATGAGCAGTTCTTC	CASSLNGRGRLGHEQFF
.	TRBV10-3	TRBJ1-2	.	14	TGTGCCATCAGTGAGTCGCGGGGGCAGGGTGGCTACACCTTC	CAISESRGQGGYTF
.	TRBV23-1	TRBJ2-1	TRBD2	18	TGCGCCAGCAGTCAATCGTGGCCTAGCGGATCGCTGGGCGATGAGCAGTTCTTC	CASSQSWPSGSLGDEQFF
.	TRBV5-6	TRBJ1-2	.	17	TGTGCCAGCAGCTTTAGGGACCTCTCCCAAATAAAATATGGCTACACCTTC	CASSFRDLSQIKYGYTF
once	TRBV5-5	TRBJ1-6	.	14	TGTGCCAGCAGCTTGGGACGGACGAATTCACCCCTCCACTTT	CASSLGRTNSPLHF
.	TRBV27	TRBJ1-5	.	16	TGTGCCAGCAGTCGTGCCACGGATTATAGCAATCAGCCCCAGCATTTT	CASSRATDYSNQPQHF
.	TRBV7-2	TRBJ2-7	TRBD2	14	TGTGCCAGCGCCCCCGGGCGGGGGAGCTACGAGCAGTACTTC	CASAPGRGSYEQYF
.	TRBV7-9	TRBJ2-7	.	14	TGTGCCAGCAGCTTGAGCTCGAGCTCCTACGAGCAGTACTTC	CASSLSSSSYEQYF
.	TRBV15	TRBJ2-7	.	16	TGTGCCACCAGCAGTGCCCGGGGGACACAGGCCTACGAGCAGTACTTC	CATSSARGTQAYEQYF
.	TRBV12-5	TRBJ1-2	.	17	TGTGCTAGTGGTTTGGTACGTGCACAGCCGTGGCTCTATGGCTACACCTTC	CASGLVRAQPWLYGYTF
.	TRBV6-5	TRBJ2-5	.	16	TGTGCCAGCAGTTACTCGGACCCCCAAGGGTTGGAGACCCAGTACTTC	CASSYSDPQGLETQYF
once	TRBV6-5	TRBJ1-6	TRBD1	15	TGTGCCAGCAGTTACGTGACAGGGCTAAATTCACCCCTCCACTTT	CASSYVTGLNSPLHF
.	TRBV7-9	TRBJ2-7	.	15	TGTGCCAGCAGCTTCGAGGGCAGAACCTCCTACGAGCAGTACTTC	CASSFEGRTSYEQYF
.	TRBV5-5	TRBJ2-2	TRBD1	17	TGTGCCAGCAGCTTACGGGACAGGGTATGGGGCACCGGGGAGCTGTTTTTT	CASSLRDRVWGTGELFF
.	TRBV7-9	TRBJ2-4	.	14	TGTGCCAGCAGCTTAGCCGAGGGTTGGAACATTCAGTACTTC	CASSLAEGWNIQYF
.	TRBV28	TRBJ2-3	TRBD2	18	TGTGCCAGCACCACTCAGGGACTAGCGGGGGGCGGCACAGATACGCAGTATTTT	CASTTQGLAGGGTDTQYF
.	TRBV4-1	TRBJ2-7	.	18	TGCGCCAGCAGCCAAGACGCCTTGGAAGGGGGGGCCCGCTACGAGCAGTACTTC	CASSQDALEGGARYEQYF
.	TRBV5-8	TRBJ2-3	TRBD2	17	TGTGCCAGCTGCCGGGCTAGCGGGGGGGTCGGAACAGATACGCAGTATTTT	CASCRASGGVGTDTQYF
.	TRBV6-1	TRBJ2-3	.	13	TGTGCCAGCAATGACTGGATCACAGATACGCAGTATTTT	CASNDWITDTQYF
.	TRBV5-8	TRBJ2-2	TRBD1	14	TGTGCCAGCAGCCAGGGGACAGGGGACGGGGAGCTGTTTTTT	CASSQGTGDGELFF
once	TRBV7-9	TRBJ1-5	.	13	TGTGCCAGCAGCTTTGGGGGCAATCAGCCCCAGCATTTT	CASSFGGNQPQHF
once	TRBV4-3	TRBJ1-5	.	15	TGCGCCAGCAGCCAAGAGTGGCGGAACAATCAGCCCCAGCATTTT	CASSQEWRNNQPQHF
.	TRBV7-2	TRBJ1-4	.	15	TGTGCCAGCAGTCTCTGGCGGGGCCCTAATGAAAAACTGTTTTTT	CASSLWRGPNEKLFF
.	TRBV13	TRBJ2-7	.	11	TGTGCCAGCAGCTTAACGTACGAGCAGTACTTC	CASSLTYEQYF
.	TRBV6-8	TRBJ2-7	.	15	TGTGCCAGCCCCCCTCCCGGGGGTAGCTCCTACGAGCAGTACTTC	CASPPPGGSSYEQYF
once	TRBV9	TRBJ2-5	.	13	TGTGCCAGCAGCGTAGGGGGCTGGGGGGAGCAGTACTTC	CASSVGGWGEQYF
few	TRBV6-1	TRBJ2-3	TRBD2	15	TGTGCCAGCAGTGAACTAGCGGGGGGGCCGGATACGCAGTATTTT	CASSELAGGPDTQYF
.	TRBV18	TRBJ2-1	.	14	TGTGCCAGCTCACCCGGGGACTGGTTTGGTGAGCAGTTCTTC	CASSPGDWFGEQFF
.	TRBV7-2	TRBJ2-7	.	14	TGTGCCAGCAGCTTAACAGGGCAAGGCTACGAGCAGTACTTC	CASSLTGQGYEQYF
.	TRBV7-2	TRBJ2-7	.	15	TGTGCCAGCAGCCCTGACTCATACGGCTCCTACGAGCAGTACTTC	CASSPDSYGSYEQYF
.	TRBV5-4	TRBJ1-5	.	14	TGTGCCAGCAGCTTGGAGGGGATCAATCAGCCCCAGCATTTT	CASSLEGINQPQHF
.	TRBV29-1	TRBJ2-2	.	15	TGCAGCGCCGAGCGGTACACCTCGAACACCGGGGAGCTGTTTTTT	CSAERYTSNTGELFF
once	TRBV21-1	TRBJ2-4	.	15	TGTGCCAGCAGCACCACGGACACGGACAAAAACATTCAGTACTTC	CASSTTDTDKNIQYF
.	TRBV9	TRBJ2-6	.	16	TGTGCCAGCAGCCCCTGGGCCACCTCTGGGGCCAACGTCCTGACTTTC	CASSPWATSGANVLTF
.	TRBV6-5	TRBJ1-3	.	14	TGTGCCAGCAGTCTGGGACAAACTGGAAACACCATATATTTT	CASSLGQTGNTIYF
.	TRBV20-1	TRBJ1-5	.	11	TGCAGTGCTAGAGATAAGGTTGCCCAGCATTTT	CSARDKVAQHF
.	TRBV4-3	TRBJ2-7	TRBD2	16	TGCGCCAGCAGCCAAGACCTAGCGGGGGGGCTGGACGAGCAGTACTTC	CASSQDLAGGLDEQYF
.	TRBV28	TRBJ2-6	TRBD1	15	TGTGCCAGCAGTTTGACAGGGGCTGGGGCCAACGTCCTGACTTTC	CASSLTGAGANVLTF
.	TRBV5-5	TRBJ2-7	.	14	TGTGCCAGCAGCTTGACGGTTAGGGAATACGAGCAGTACTTC	CASSLTVREYEQYF
.	TRBV6-5	TRBJ2-3	.	15	TGTGCCAGCAGTTGGGACTTCCTCGGAACAGATACGCAGTATTTT	CASSWDFLGTDTQYF
once	TRBV28	TRBJ1-2	.	13	TGTGCCAGCAGCCGGGGCGGGACTAATGGCTACACCTTC	CASSRGGTNGYTF
once	TRBV5-8	TRBJ2-1	.	15	TGTGCCAGCAGCTCAGGGTCGTGGCGGGACAATGAGCAGTTCTTC	CASSSGSWRDNEQFF
.	TRBV28	TRBJ1-6	TRBD1	18	TGTGCCAGCAGGGGGCAGGGGGCGGTTGGAGGGGCCAATTCACCCCTCCACTTT	CASRGQGAVGGANSPLHF
.	TRBV7-2	TRBJ1-1	TRBD1	13	TGTGCCAGCACGGGACAGATGAACACTGAAGCTTTCTTT	CASTGQMNTEAFF
.	TRBV5-5	TRBJ2-5	.	16	TGTGCCAGCAGCTGGTGGGCGGTTGGCGCTAAAGAGACCCAGTACTTC	CASSWWAVGAKETQYF
.	TRBV6-6	TRBJ2-7	.	13	TGTGCCAGCAGGATTACGTCTCGGCCCCCGGGGTACTTC	CASRITSRPPGYF
.	TRBV12-5	TRBJ2-7	TRBD2	14	TGTGCTAGTGGTTTGGAGCGGGGGGGCTACGAGCAGTACTTC	CASGLERGGYEQYF
.	TRBV5-4	TRBJ2-4	.	14	TGTGCCAGCAGCCTTGGGGACGGTTTAAACATTCAGTACTTC	CASSLGDGLNIQYF
few	TRBV18	TRBJ1-1	.	14	TGTGCCAGCTCACCCCCAGGAGGCGGCACTGAAGCTTTCTTT	CASSPPGGGTEAFF
.	TRBV4-3	TRBJ2-2	.	14	TGCGCCAGCAGCCAAGAAATTTTGACCGGGGAGCTGTTTTTT	CASSQEILTGELFF
.	TRBV5-1	TRBJ2-7	.	13	TGCGCCAGCAGCGAAAGTATCTCCTACGAGCAGTACTTC	CASSESISYEQYF
.	TRBV7-8	TRBJ2-5	.	11	TGTGCCAGCAGCTACCAAGAGACCCAGTACTTC	CASSYQETQYF
.	TRBV6-5	TRBJ2-7	.	13	TGTGCCAGCAGTTTGACAGGCAACTACGAGCAGTACTTC	CASSLTGNYEQYF